This T cell receptor (beta chain) was identified in a study of cytomegalovirus exposure and HLA in healthy donors. Findings of the study overall: HLA-A and HLA-B allele assignments for most subjects were reportedly predicted accurately using TCR beta sequences. Diagnosis of cytomegalovirus status made by the classifier reportedly showed high specificity and sensitivity.

In the PCR, 60 Vbeta and 13 Jbeta primers were used. Sequencing used immunoSEQ multiplex PCR; TCRdb keeps in-frame clones, though not all of them. The table lists 150,000 to 200,000 clones, about 87% of them singletons. Turning to this clone: The antigen is not known.

The germline V gene encodes CDR1 SEHNR and CDR2 FQNEAQ (reference sequence). Trimming shortened V by 1 base and J by 6 bases, and 6 bases separated the two germline ends. The CDR3 sequence is 12 residues long. This rearrangement joins TRBV7-9 to TRBJ1-2; D unresolved. The sequencing sample was made of PBMCs. This clonotype originated in a young woman in good health and CMV-seronegative. In DNA form, the CDR3 reads TGTGCCAGCAGCTTAGGACACGATGGCTACACCTTC. It codes for CASSLGHDGYTF.